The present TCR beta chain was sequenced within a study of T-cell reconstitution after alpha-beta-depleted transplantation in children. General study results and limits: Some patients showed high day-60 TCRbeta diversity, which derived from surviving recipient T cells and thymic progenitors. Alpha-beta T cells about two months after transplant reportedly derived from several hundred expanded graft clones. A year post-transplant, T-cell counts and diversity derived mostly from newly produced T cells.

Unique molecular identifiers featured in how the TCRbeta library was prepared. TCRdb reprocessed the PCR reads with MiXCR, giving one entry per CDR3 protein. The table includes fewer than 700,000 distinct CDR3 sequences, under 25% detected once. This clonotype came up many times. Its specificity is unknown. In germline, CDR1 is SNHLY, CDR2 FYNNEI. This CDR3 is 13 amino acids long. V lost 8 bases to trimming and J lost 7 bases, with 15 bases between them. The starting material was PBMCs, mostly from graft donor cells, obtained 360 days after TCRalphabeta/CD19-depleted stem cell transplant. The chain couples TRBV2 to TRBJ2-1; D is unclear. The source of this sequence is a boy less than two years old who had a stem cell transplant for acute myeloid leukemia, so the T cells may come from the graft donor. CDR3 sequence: CASVSRVGNEQFF. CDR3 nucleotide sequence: TGTGCCAGCGTCTCTAGGGTGGGGAATGAGCAGTTCTTC.